These T cell receptor beta chains were read from a single sample in a study of blood T cell repertoires in COVID-19. Clones were read by immunoSEQ multiplex PCR, and TCRdb kept only the in-frame ones, dropping some. Here the sample spans roughly 350,000 clones, under 95% being singletons. The sample comprised PBMCs or T cells enriched from blood (not recorded which). The receptors were sampled from a woman in her 30s who had recovered from COVID-19. Each CDR3 is given with its conserved first and last residue. The D gene is left open where the match is weak. Clone size appears in some rows only: once, few, many, or a class for an expanded clone.

CDR3 DNA: TGCGCCAGCAGCTTGGGAGGGAGCGGTCAAGAGACCCAGTACTTC
CDR3 protein: CASSLGGSGQETQYF
D gene: .
clone size: .
J gene: TRBJ2-5
V gene: TRBV5-1

CDR3 DNA: TGTGCCAGCAGCCCCGGACAGCATTCCTACGAGCAGTACTTC
CDR3 protein: CASSPGQHSYEQYF
D gene: .
clone size: .
J gene: TRBJ2-7
V gene: TRBV7-3

CDR3 DNA: TGTGCCAGCAGCGGGGACAGGGGATACACTGAAGCTTTCTTT
CDR3 protein: CASSGDRGYTEAFF
D gene: TRBD1
clone size: .
J gene: TRBJ1-1
V gene: TRBV11-1

CDR3 DNA: TGTGCCAGTAGTCTCCAGGGAGGGTACTATGGCTACACCTTC
CDR3 protein: CASSLQGGYYGYTF
D gene: .
clone size: .
J gene: TRBJ1-2
V gene: TRBV19

CDR3 DNA: TGTGCCAGCGGCAGGGGACGCGACACTGAAGCTTTCTTT
CDR3 protein: CASGRGRDTEAFF
D gene: .
clone size: .
J gene: TRBJ1-1
V gene: TRBV18

CDR3 DNA: TGCGCCAGCAGAGTAGGACTAGCGGGAGAGACCCAGTACTTC
CDR3 protein: CASRVGLAGETQYF
D gene: TRBD2
clone size: .
J gene: TRBJ2-5
V gene: TRBV5-1

CDR3 DNA: TGTGCCAGCAGCTTAGAGCGGGGGAATGAGCAGTTCTTC
CDR3 protein: CASSLERGNEQFF
D gene: TRBD2
clone size: many
J gene: TRBJ2-1
V gene: TRBV11-2

CDR3 DNA: TGTGCCAGCAGTTACTCGAGTACAGGGGTTCAGCCCCAGCATTTT
CDR3 protein: CASSYSSTGVQPQHF
D gene: TRBD1
clone size: .
J gene: TRBJ1-5
V gene: TRBV6-2/TRBV6-3

CDR3 DNA: TGTGCCAGTAGTATCGGGTACGAGCAGTACTTC
CDR3 protein: CASSIGYEQYF
D gene: .
clone size: .
J gene: TRBJ2-7
V gene: TRBV19

CDR3 DNA: TGTGCCAGCAGTGGGGGGACTAGCGGGTCGGACTTAGATGACGAGCAGTACTTC
CDR3 protein: CASSGGTSGSDLDDEQYF
D gene: TRBD2
clone size: .
J gene: TRBJ2-7
V gene: TRBV28

CDR3 DNA: TGTGCCAGCAGCGGCAGGCAGGGGGATATGAACACTGAAGCTTTCTTT
CDR3 protein: CASSGRQGDMNTEAFF
D gene: TRBD1
clone size: .
J gene: TRBJ1-1
V gene: TRBV7-9

CDR3 DNA: TGTGCCAGCAGTGCTCAGGGCAGAGTGAACACTGAAGCTTTCTTT
CDR3 protein: CASSAQGRVNTEAFF
D gene: .
clone size: .
J gene: TRBJ1-1
V gene: TRBV2

CDR3 DNA: TGTGCCAGCAGCACACAGGGGAAGCAGGAGCAGTTCTTC
CDR3 protein: CASSTQGKQEQFF
D gene: TRBD1
clone size: .
J gene: TRBJ2-1
V gene: TRBV7-3

CDR3 DNA: TGTGCCAGCAGTTTACAGGGGGCAGGCGCCGGGGAGCTGTTTTTT
CDR3 protein: CASSLQGAGAGELFF
D gene: TRBD1
clone size: .
J gene: TRBJ2-2
V gene: TRBV2

CDR3 DNA: TGTGCCAGCAGCCCCGGGATTGGGGCCTACAATGAGCAGTTCTTC
CDR3 protein: CASSPGIGAYNEQFF
D gene: .
clone size: .
J gene: TRBJ2-1
V gene: TRBV28

CDR3 DNA: TGTGCCAGCAGCTTCGCTAGCGGACTCACAGATACGCAGTATTTT
CDR3 protein: CASSFASGLTDTQYF
D gene: TRBD2
clone size: .
J gene: TRBJ2-3
V gene: TRBV5-5

CDR3 DNA: TGTGCCAGCAGCTTCCCCAGGGATGTTGAGCAGTTCTTC
CDR3 protein: CASSFPRDVEQFF
D gene: .
clone size: .
J gene: TRBJ2-1
V gene: TRBV7-9

CDR3 DNA: TGTGCCAGCAGCTCTCTCTACGGGACCTACAATGAGCAGTTCTTC
CDR3 protein: CASSSLYGTYNEQFF
D gene: .
clone size: once
J gene: TRBJ2-1
V gene: TRBV7-8

CDR3 DNA: TGCAGCGTTGGATGGGAACAGGGCGAGGATTTT
CDR3 protein: CSVGWEQGEDF
D gene: .
clone size: .
J gene: TRBJ1-3
V gene: TRBV29-1

CDR3 DNA: TGTGCCAGCACCCCCGGGGGGACAGGGGGGATGTGGGCCAAAAACATTCAGTACTTC
CDR3 protein: CASTPGGTGGMWAKNIQYF
D gene: TRBD1
clone size: once
J gene: TRBJ2-4
V gene: TRBV11-2

CDR3 DNA: TGCAGCGTTGAAGGGCCGACAGCCGAGAACACCGGGGAGCTGTTTTTT
CDR3 protein: CSVEGPTAENTGELFF
D gene: .
clone size: .
J gene: TRBJ2-2
V gene: TRBV29-1

CDR3 DNA: TGTGCCAGCACCCCATGGGGGGTTCGCAATGAGCAGTTCTTC
CDR3 protein: CASTPWGVRNEQFF
D gene: .
clone size: .
J gene: TRBJ2-1
V gene: TRBV6-6

CDR3 DNA: TGTGCCAGCAGTTACTGGCGGGACCCCCAGTTCTTC
CDR3 protein: CASSYWRDPQFF
D gene: .
clone size: .
J gene: TRBJ2-1
V gene: TRBV6-2/TRBV6-3

CDR3 DNA: TGTGCCAGCAGCCGTCAAGACAGTTACGAGCAGTACTTC
CDR3 protein: CASSRQDSYEQYF
D gene: .
clone size: .
J gene: TRBJ2-7
V gene: TRBV6-6

CDR3 DNA: TGTGCCAGCAATTTCCGTACCGGGGAGCTGTTTTTT
CDR3 protein: CASNFRTGELFF
D gene: .
clone size: .
J gene: TRBJ2-2
V gene: TRBV28

CDR3 DNA: TGCGCCAGCAGCTGGGCGGGACGGGGAGATACGCAGTATTTT
CDR3 protein: CASSWAGRGDTQYF
D gene: .
clone size: .
J gene: TRBJ2-3
V gene: TRBV5-1

CDR3 DNA: TGTGCCAGTAGGAAGGGAGAGAACAATTCACCCCTCCACTTT
CDR3 protein: CASRKGENNSPLHF
D gene: .
clone size: .
J gene: TRBJ1-6
V gene: TRBV19

CDR3 DNA: TGCAGTGCTAGTAGGCAGGGAGGAACTGAAGCTTTCTTT
CDR3 protein: CSASRQGGTEAFF
D gene: .
clone size: .
J gene: TRBJ1-1
V gene: TRBV20-1

CDR3 DNA: TGTGCCAGCAGCTTGGGGGGGGAGAACAATCAGCCCCAGCATTTT
CDR3 protein: CASSLGGENNQPQHF
D gene: .
clone size: .
J gene: TRBJ1-5
V gene: TRBV5-4

CDR3 DNA: TGCGCCAGCAGTTTCACGACTAGCGGGATAGGAGGCGGTGAGCAGTTCTTC
CDR3 protein: CASSFTTSGIGGGEQFF
D gene: TRBD2
clone size: .
J gene: TRBJ2-1
V gene: TRBV5-1